Presented here are 27 T cell receptor beta chains from one specimen sequenced in a study of beta chain features in type 1 diabetes. Study results and limitations: Shorter TCRB CDR3s, moderately but significantly so, were found in Type 1 diabetes patients in all four CD4+ subsets.

The authors reverse transcribed all of the isolated RNA, so sequencing captured expressed TCRB transcripts. Method: immunoSEQ multiplex PCR; TCRdb's copy keeps in-frame clones and lacks some. The sample has more than 250,000 clones, 14% to 15% seen once. Their specific antigens are unknown. The specimen sequenced was naive CD4+ T cells from blood. These receptors were taken from a man between 18 and 29 years old with type 1 diabetes.

This clone turned up a few times. V is TRBV7-9 and J is TRBJ2-5; 7 bases match TRBD2. The CDR3 runs to 16 residues. The germline V gene encodes CDR1 SEHNR and CDR2 FQNEAQ (reference sequence). The trim removed 5 bases at V and 6 bases at J, leaving 15 bases unmatched. CDR3 sequence: CASSVSSREDGKTQYF. The CDR3 nucleotides read TGTGCCAGCAGCGTGAGTTCCCGGGAGGATGGAAAGACCCAGTACTTC.

This clone has more than one count but fewer than ten. The gene calls are TRBV7-9 and TRBJ1-2; D possibly corresponds to TRBD1 (6 bases). This CDR3 contains 15 residues. The V end lost 2 bases, the J end lost 4 bases, and 14 bases lay between the germline ends. Germline CDR1 is SEHNR and CDR2 is FQNEAQ (reference sequence). The CDR3 protein is CASSLRQEVGYGYTF. The CDR3 nucleotides read TGTGCCAGCAGCTTACGACAGGAGGTGGGCTATGGCTACACCTTC.

Concerning this clone: Other DNA sequences in this specimen translate into the identical CDR3. V usage is TRBV9 and J usage is TRBJ1-6; D gene uncertain. This CDR3 is built from 14 residues. V lost 2 bases and J 8 bases, leaving 11 bases between the germline ends. Germline V gives CDR1 SGDLS, CDR2 YYNGEE. CDR3 in DNA: TGTGCCAGCAGCGTGACTCCGCGGGATTCACCCCTCCACTTT. It specifies CASSVTPRDSPLHF. The full variable domain, in which reference TRBV9 and TRBJ1-6 provide the parts outside the CDR3, is DSGVTQTPKHLITATGQRVTLRCSPRSGDLSVYWYQQSLDQGLQFLIQYYNGEERAKGNILERFSAQQFPDLHSELNLSSLELGDSALYFCASSVTPRDSPLHFGNGTRLTVT.

The chain carries TRBV30 and TRBJ2-5, with D possibly being TRBD2 (5 bases). Gene TRBJ2-7 matches the end of the DNA better, so the J call may be wrong. This CDR3 is 14 amino acids long. Germline values: CDR1 GTSNPN, CDR2 SVGIG (reference sequence). CDR3 amino acids: CAWSVWENLYEQYF. The CDR3 DNA is TGTGCCTGGAGTGTCTGGGAGAACCTCTACGAGCAGTACTTC.

V gene TRBV29-1 combines with J gene TRBJ2-7; 9 bases are shared with TRBD1. In germline, CDR1 is SQVTM, CDR2 ANQGSEA. With V trimmed by 5 bases and J by 3 bases, 5 bases remained unmatched. The length of the CDR3 is 13 residues. This CDR3 reads CSVSGQGNYEQYF. CDR3 sequence (DNA): TGCAGCGTTTCTGGACAGGGGAACTACGAGCAGTACTTC.

The V and J genes are TRBV5-1 and TRBJ1-5; TRBD1 matches 9 bases. CDR1 and CDR2 from the germline V gene are SGHRS and YFSETQ. The V segment lost 5 bases and the J segment 4 bases; nucleotides outside the gene matches: 4. The CDR3 consists of 14 residues. The CDR3 spells CASSPGQGNQPQHF. The CDR3 region has the DNA TGCGCCAGCAGTCCCGGACAGGGGAATCAGCCCCAGCATTTT.

The genes are TRBV7-2 and TRBJ2-1, with D perhaps TRBD2 (6 bases). The CDR3 length is 15 residues. Germline-derived CDR1 and CDR2 are SGHTA and FQGNSA. Trimming took off 5 bases at V and 7 bases at J, with 18 bases between the two ends. CDR3 in amino acids: CASSAEGGVGNEQFF. The DNA for the CDR3 is TGTGCCAGCAGCGCCGAAGGCGGGGTGGGGAATGAGCAGTTCTTC.

J is TRBJ2-1 and V is TRBV19, with 10 bases fitting TRBD1. V was clipped by 9 bases and J by 4 bases; unmatched bases: 0. Germline CDR1 is LNHDA and CDR2 is SQIVND (reference sequence). CDR3 length: 12 residues. The CDR3 nucleotides are TGTGCCAGGGGACAGGGGTACAATGAGCAGTTCTTC. It specifies CARGQGYNEQFF.

This clone was counted only a few times. V and J are TRBV5-1 and TRBJ2-7; 7 nucleotides align to TRBD1. The CDR3 sequence is 13 residues long. V lost 4 bases and J lost 7; bases outside the gene matches: 8. Germline CDR1 is SGHRS and CDR2 is YFSETQ. The CDR3 DNA reads as TGCGCCAGCAGCAGGGGACAGTCGGGAGAGCAGTACTTC. It yields the protein CASSRGQSGEQYF.

V and J are TRBV10-1 and TRBJ2-2; 7 bases are a match to TRBD1. Germline V gives CDR1 WNHNN, CDR2 SYGVQD (reference sequence). Unmatched junction bases numbered 8, after V lost 4 bases and J lost 0 bases. This CDR3 is built from 17 residues. As DNA, the CDR3 is TGCGCCAGCAGTGGCCCTACGGACAGGCCGAACACCGGGGAGCTGTTTTTT. Residues: CASSGPTDRPNTGELFF.

This clone was seen a few times. The chain uses TRBV7-2 and TRBJ2-7; 9 nucleotides align to TRBD1. The CDR3 sequence is 14 residues long. The germline CDR1 and CDR2 sequences are SGHTA and FQGNSA. V gave up 6 bases and J gave up 2 bases; unmatched junction bases: 5. The chain's CDR3 is CASRPTGGPYEQYF. DNA of the CDR3: TGTGCCAGCAGGCCGACAGGGGGTCCCTACGAGCAGTACTTC.

The sample holds a few counts of this clone. The chain links TRBV7-8 to TRBJ2-1, with 8 bases matching TRBD2. The V and J ends lost 2 bases and 10 bases, in that order; junction bases with no gene match: 10. CDR1 is SGHVS and CDR2 is FQNEAQ in the germline V gene. This CDR3 contains 15 residues. The CDR3 nucleotides read TGTGCCAGCAGCTTAATTGGACTAGCAGCGTTCGAGCAGTTCTTC. Protein product: CASSLIGLAAFEQFF.

Only a few counts were recorded for this clone. The CDR3 bases are TGTGCCTGGAGCGACAGAGCGAACACCGGGGAGCTGTTTTTT. This gives the protein CAWSDRANTGELFF. The chain couples TRBV30 to TRBJ2-2; TRBD1 might be the D (5 bases). Trimming shortened V by 3 bases and J by 0 bases, and 8 bases separated the two germline ends. This CDR3 has 14 amino acids. The germline V gene has CDR1 GTSNPN and CDR2 SVGIG (reference sequence).

This clone was detected only a few times. The chain links TRBV28 to TRBJ2-5, with a weak D call TRBD1 (6 bases). V was cut by 6 bases and J by 9 bases, with 20 bases left in between. This CDR3 is built from 14 residues. Germline CDR1 is MDHEN and CDR2 is SYDVKM. The CDR3 protein is CASSPGDWILSQYF. In DNA, the CDR3 is TGTGCCAGCAGCCCAGGGGATTGGATTTTGTCCCAGTACTTC.

This chain joins TRBV7-2 and TRBJ2-2; weak D call: TRBD1 (6 bases). V was clipped by 4 bases and J by 3 bases, with 15 bases between them. This CDR3 is built from 16 residues. Germline-derived CDR1 and CDR2 are SGHTA and FQGNSA. The CDR3 loop reads CASSSTGGFYTGELFF. CDR3 bases: TGTGCCAGCAGCTCGACAGGAGGCTTCTACACCGGGGAGCTGTTTTTT.

This clone occurred a few times. The chain's CDR3 is CASSSRQGTNYGYTF. The CDR3 nucleotides read TGCGCCAGCAGCTCTAGACAGGGAACTAACTATGGCTACACCTTC. The chain couples TRBV5-1 to TRBJ1-2; TRBD1 aligns across 7 bases. The junction had 5 bases not matched to a gene; V was cut back by 3 bases and J by 0 bases. This CDR3 region has 15 residues. The germline V gene has CDR1 SGHRS and CDR2 YFSETQ.

This chain joins TRBV15 and TRBJ2-3, with D perhaps matching TRBD1 (6 bases). V was trimmed by 1 base and J by 0 bases, leaving 8 bases between them. This CDR3 region has 15 residues. Germline V lookup: CDR1 LNHNV, CDR2 YYDKDF (reference sequence). The CDR3 nucleotides read TGTGCCACCAGCAGAGGTAGGGGGAGCACAGATACGCAGTATTTT. Amino acid sequence: CATSRGRGSTDTQYF.

The V gene is TRBV27, the J gene TRBJ2-2, with D maybe TRBD1 (6 bases). V lost 8 bases and J lost 5, with 18 bases in between. The CDR3 contains 15 residues. Looked up from germline, CDR1 is MNHEY and CDR2 is SMNVEV (reference sequence). CDR3 amino acids: CASGKYRVGTGELFF. CDR3 bases: TGTGCCAGCGGGAAGTACAGGGTTGGAACCGGGGAGCTGTTTTTT.

The chain is built from TRBV28 and TRBJ2-7, with no clear D. Between the trimmed V and J ends, which lost 6 bases and 2 bases, there was a span of 17 bases. Germline V gene lookup returns CDR1 MDHEN and CDR2 SYDVKM. This CDR3 comprises 15 residues. As DNA, the CDR3 is TGTGCCAGCAGCTTAGATCCCAGAATCACCTACGAGCAGTACTTC. It is translated as CASSLDPRITYEQYF.

The genes are TRBV28 and TRBJ2-2; 8 bases fit TRBD1. V gave up 4 bases and J gave up 0 bases; unmatched junction bases: 4. Germline lookup yields CDR1 MDHEN and CDR2 SYDVKM. This CDR3 has 16 residues. The CDR3 sequence: CASSSPGQANTGELFF. CDR3 nucleotides: TGTGCCAGCAGTTCTCCGGGACAGGCGAACACCGGGGAGCTGTTTTTT.

The V and J genes are TRBV7-2 and TRBJ2-7; TRBD2 is a possible D gene (6 bases). Per the germline V gene, CDR1 is SGHTA and CDR2 is FQGNSA. This CDR3 comprises 12 residues. The germline V and J ends were trimmed by 5 bases and 3 bases, with 8 bases remaining between them. CDR3 residues: CASSKAGYEQYF. Here the CDR3 DNA reads TGTGCCAGCAGCAAAGCGGGCTACGAGCAGTACTTC.

This clone has a handful of counts. CDR3 residues: CASRSRTGSYNEQFF. The CDR3 DNA reads TGTGCCAGCAGGTCCCGGACAGGGTCCTACAATGAGCAGTTCTTC. V gene TRBV7-2 combines with J gene TRBJ2-1, with 8 bases fitting TRBD1. Trimming cost V 6 bases and J 1 base; bases outside gene matches: 5. This CDR3 has 15 residues. Germline CDR1 is SGHTA and CDR2 is FQGNSA.

The V call is TRBV5-1, the J call TRBJ2-1; TRBD2 might be the D (6 bases). Germline lookup yields CDR1 SGHRS and CDR2 YFSETQ. Trimming removed 0 bases from V and 1 base from J, with 8 bases in between. There are 15 residues in the CDR3. CDR3 nucleotides: TGCGCCAGCAGCTTGGCGGGGGAGTCCTACAATGAGCAGTTCTTC. Translation gives CASSLAGESYNEQFF. The variable domain in full, with the rest retrieved from reference TRBV5-1 and TRBJ2-1, is KAGVTQTPRYLIKTRGQQVTLSCSPISGHRSVSWYQQTPGQGLQFLFEYFSETQRNKGNFPGRFSGRQFSNSRSEMNVSTLELGDSALYLCASSLAGESYNEQFFGPGTRLTVL.

V and J are TRBV5-6 and TRBJ2-5; TRBD1 matches 7 bases. CDR3 size: 15 residues. With 4 bases clipped from V and 1 base from J, the junction kept 7 bases outside the gene matches. The germline V gene encodes CDR1 SGHDT and CDR2 YYEEEE. The CDR3 nucleotides read TGTGCCAGCAGCCCAGCAACAGGGGCCCAAGAGACCCAGTACTTC. The encoded protein is CASSPATGAQETQYF.

This clone has only a few counts. The gene calls are TRBV7-2 and TRBJ1-1, with a weak D call TRBD1 (5 bases). The CDR3 sequence is 12 residues long. The germline V and J ends were trimmed by 5 bases and 6 bases, with 10 bases remaining between them. Germline loops: CDR1 SGHTA, CDR2 FQGNSA. This chain's CDR3 is CASSMGLPEAFF. In DNA, the CDR3 is TGTGCCAGCAGCATGGGGCTGCCTGAAGCTTTCTTT. Drawing the rest from reference TRBV7-2 and TRBJ1-1, the complete variable domain is GAGVSQSPSNKVTEKGKDVELRCDPISGHTALYWYRQSLGQGLEFLIYFQGNSAPDKSGLPSDRFSAERTGGSVSTLTIQRTQQEDSAVYLCASSMGLPEAFFGQGTRLTVV.

This clone was counted a few times. The chain recombines TRBV19 with TRBJ2-4; 8 bases line up with TRBD1. The CDR3 spans 14 residues. V shed 3 bases, J shed 13 bases, and the junction held 11 bases outside the gene matches. Germline V gene lookup returns CDR1 LNHDA and CDR2 SQIVND (reference sequence). Here the CDR3 DNA reads TGTGCCAGTAGTATCGAGGACAGGGTTTTAGGCCAGTACTTC. It translates to CASSIEDRVLGQYF.

This clone turned up a few times. The CDR3 region has the DNA TGTGCCAGCTATCCGGGTTGGGAGACCCAGTACTTC. Translating it yields CASYPGWETQYF. The chain has TRBV6-1 and TRBJ2-5; no clear D. CDR1 and CDR2 from the germline V gene are MNHNS and SASEGT. The length of the CDR3 is 12 residues. With 8 bases removed from V and 5 bases from J, the gap between germline ends came to 12 bases.